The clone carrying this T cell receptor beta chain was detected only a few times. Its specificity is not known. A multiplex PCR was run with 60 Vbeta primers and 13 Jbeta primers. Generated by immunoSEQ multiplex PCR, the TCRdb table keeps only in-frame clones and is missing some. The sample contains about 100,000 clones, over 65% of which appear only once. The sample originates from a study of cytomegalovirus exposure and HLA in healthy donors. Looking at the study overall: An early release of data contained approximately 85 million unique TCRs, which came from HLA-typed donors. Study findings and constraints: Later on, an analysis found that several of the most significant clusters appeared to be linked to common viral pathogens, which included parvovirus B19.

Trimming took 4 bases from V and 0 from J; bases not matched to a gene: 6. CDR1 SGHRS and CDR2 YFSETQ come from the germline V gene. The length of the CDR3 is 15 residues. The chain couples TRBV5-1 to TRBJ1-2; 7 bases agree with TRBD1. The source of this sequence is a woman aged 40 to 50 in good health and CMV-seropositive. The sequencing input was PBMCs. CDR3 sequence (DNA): TGCGCCAGCAGCACCGACAGGGAAGCTAACTATGGCTACACCTTC. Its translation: CASSTDREANYGYTF.